This note documents a single TCR beta chain sequence. Sequencing used immunoSEQ multiplex PCR; TCRdb keeps in-frame clones, though not all of them. The repertoire holds 40,000 to 50,000 clones, with around nine tenths as singletons. This CDR3 is built from 11 residues. Looked up from germline, CDR1 is ENHRY and CDR2 is SYGVKD. This sample was included in a study of OX40 agonist ivuxolimab in advanced cancers. Study as a whole: Patients assigned to dose escalation were diagnosed with hepatocellular carcinoma, melanoma, renal cell or head and neck cancer. Previous treatment with anti-PD-1, anti-PD-L1 or anti-CTLA-4 therapy was allowed; 40% had received some.

The V call is TRBV10-3, the J call TRBJ2-5; the D is unclear. Gene TRBJ2-7 matches the end of the DNA better, so the J call may be wrong. The input for sequencing was CD4+ or CD8+ T cells sorted from blood, taken in a trial of the OX40 agonist ivuxolimab. The source is an adult with an advanced solid tumor such as melanoma, head and neck, liver or kidney cancer. CDR3: CAISFDREQYF. CDR3 nucleotide sequence: TGTGCCATCAGTTTTGACCGCGAGCAGTACTTC.